This record covers a single T cell receptor (beta chain). These data originate in a study of technical replicates of blood from several donors. Assay used: immunoSEQ multiplex PCR; TCRdb lists only in-frame clones, some missing. The sample shows nearly 95,000 clones, almost 97% of them seen only once. This CDR3 is 13 amino acids long. The TCR originated in a human donor in good health. The chain couples TRBV21-1 to TRBJ1-4; the D call of TRBD1 is as the table states it, not checked on the DNA. TRBV21-1 is designated a pseudogene. The sequencing sample was made of T cells isolated from PBMCs. The CDR3 protein is CARQGAKYEKLFF. In nucleotides, the CDR3 is TGTGCCAGACAGGGGGCAAAATACGAAAAACTGTTTTTT.